The 24 T cell receptor beta chains listed next were all sequenced from one sample in a study of cytomegalovirus exposure and HLA in healthy donors. The PCR had 60 Vbeta and 13 Jbeta primers. Generated by immunoSEQ multiplex PCR, the TCRdb table keeps only in-frame clones and is missing some. Seen here are approximately 210,000 clones, roughly 80% observed once, and the top ten hold approximately 2%. Source material: PBMCs. Receptors originate from a woman aged 25-40 years in good health and CMV-seropositive.

This rearrangement joins TRBV18 to TRBJ1-4; 12 positions agree with TRBD1. The CDR3 is 15 amino acids. CDR1 and CDR2 (germline): KGHSH, LQKENI. V lost 4 bases to trimming and J lost 8 bases; unmatched junction nucleotides: 5. CDR3 region: CASSRRDRGQEKLFF. CDR3 DNA: TGTGCCAGCTCACGCAGGGACAGGGGGCAAGAAAAACTGTTTTTT.

This chain uses TRBV27 with TRBJ2-5, with 7 positions matching TRBD2. There are 14 residues in the CDR3. Germline CDR1 is MNHEY and CDR2 is SMNVEV (reference sequence). J lost 4 bases, V lost 6 bases, and 8 bases had no gene match. The CDR3 DNA reads TGTGCCAGCAGACTAGCGAGGATCCCAGAGACCCAGTACTTC. Translated, it gives CASRLARIPETQYF.

Only one count was recorded for this clone. The genes are TRBV4-1 and TRBJ1-1; 8 bases map to TRBD1. Looked up from germline, CDR1 is MGHRA and CDR2 is YSYEKL. The CDR3 runs to 14 residues. With 0 bases clipped from V and 11 bases from J, the junction kept 8 bases outside the gene matches. The CDR3 sequence: CASSQDSTGVGAFF. CDR3 coding DNA: TGCGCCAGCAGCCAAGATTCGACAGGGGTCGGGGCTTTCTTT.

This clone came up once. This sequence joins TRBV18 and TRBJ2-6, with 9 bases matching TRBD1. Germline assignment: CDR1 KGHSH and CDR2 LQKENI. Germline trimming cut 2 bases from V and 2 bases from J; bases unmatched to any gene: 1. The CDR3 loop spans 16 amino acids. The DNA of the CDR3 is TGTGCCAGCTCACCAACAGGGGGCGCTGGGGCCAACGTCCTGACTTTC. Its protein product is CASSPTGGAGANVLTF.

In DNA, the CDR3 is TGCGCCAGCAGCCAAACAGGGGGGACAGAGACCCAGTACTTC. It yields the protein CASSQTGGTETQYF. V gene TRBV4-3 combines with J gene TRBJ2-5, with 8 bases fitting TRBD1. CDR1 and CDR2 (germline): LGHNA, YSLEER. With 2 bases clipped from V and 4 bases from J, the junction kept 3 bases outside the gene matches. The CDR3 has 14 residues.

This sequence joins TRBV20-1 and TRBJ1-5; D is uncertain. Germline CDR1 DFQATT, CDR2 SNEGSKA (reference sequence). The CDR3 consists of 11 residues. Deletions cut 0 bases from V and 11 bases from J, with 8 bases between. The CDR3 protein is CSARDRRSQHF. The CDR3 DNA follows: TGCAGTGCTAGAGATCGGAGATCCCAGCATTTT.

The V call is TRBV5-4, the J call TRBJ2-3; 9 nucleotides match TRBD2. Germline values: CDR1 SGHNT, CDR2 YYREEE (reference sequence). The CDR3 sequence is 17 residues long. J lost 5 bases, V lost 3 bases, and 13 bases had no gene match. CDR3 in DNA: TGTGCCAGCAGCTCCCCGTGGATTAGCGGGGGAATAGATACGCAGTATTTT. The encoded protein is CASSSPWISGGIDTQYF.

V gene TRBV14 combines with J gene TRBJ2-5, with 7 bases that match TRBD1. Trimming at V came to 4 bases and at J to 1 base, leaving 6 bases not matched to a gene. This CDR3 comprises 15 residues. The germline gives CDR1 SGHDN, CDR2 FVKESK. CDR3 in amino acids: CASSPRGQTQETQYF. The CDR3, as DNA: TGTGCCAGCAGCCCCCGGGGACAGACCCAAGAGACCCAGTACTTC.

This rearrangement joins TRBV6-6 to TRBJ1-1; D possibly corresponds to TRBD1 (6 bases). The CDR3 loop spans 14 amino acids. Germline lookup yields CDR1 MNHNY and CDR2 SVGAGI (reference sequence). The ends were cut back, 0 bases at V and 3 bases at J, with 8 bases in the middle. Here the CDR3 reads CASSYSSGDTEAFF. The CDR3, as DNA: TGTGCCAGCAGTTACTCGTCAGGGGACACTGAAGCTTTCTTT.

This clone was seen only once. At one end the junction does not follow the germline gene, possibly because of a read error. The V call is TRBV7-9, the J call TRBJ1-1; D not certain. The germline V gene has CDR1 SEHNR and CDR2 FQNEAQ (reference sequence). CDR3 length equals 12 residues. CDR3 nucleotide sequence: TGTTCCAGCAGTCAAGACGGGTTTGAAGCTTTCTTT. Protein: CSSSQDGFEAFF.

CDR3 region: CASSPWAPGTGMGEQYF. In DNA, the CDR3 is TGTGCCAGCAGCCCCTGGGCCCCCGGGACAGGGATGGGGGAGCAGTACTTC. The genes are TRBV7-7 and TRBJ2-7, with TRBD1 matching over 9 bases. Germline V gene sequence: CDR1 SSHAT, CDR2 FNYEAQ (reference sequence). V lost 5 bases, J lost 7 bases, and 18 bases stayed unmatched. CDR3 length: 17 amino acids.

The chain carries TRBV7-2 and TRBJ2-3; tentative D call: TRBD2 (6 bases). The CDR3 loop spans 14 amino acids. Germline CDR1 SGHTA, CDR2 FQGNSA. V was clipped by 4 bases and J by 5 bases, with 13 bases between them. CDR3: CASSSKTRLDTQYF. DNA for the CDR3: TGTGCCAGCAGCTCGAAGACTAGATTAGATACGCAGTATTTT.

This clone was counted only a few times. The same CDR3 is also encoded by other DNA sequences in this sample. The chain is built from TRBV18 and TRBJ1-5, with TRBD1 identical over 7 bases. The CDR3 runs to 14 residues. V shed 2 bases, J shed 2 bases, and the junction held 0 bases outside the gene matches. The germline V gene has CDR1 KGHSH and CDR2 LQKENI. The CDR3 reads CASSPGQGNQPQHF. The CDR3 DNA follows: TGTGCCAGCTCACCAGGACAGGGCAATCAGCCCCAGCATTTT.

The chain couples TRBV30 to TRBJ2-7; D not certain. In germline, CDR1 is GTSNPN, CDR2 SVGIG (reference sequence). The CDR3 has 13 amino acids. The V end lost 6 bases, the J end lost 5 bases, and 17 bases lay between the germline ends. This CDR3 is CACSQRNRDEQYF. Here the CDR3 DNA reads TGTGCCTGCTCTCAGAGGAATCGGGACGAGCAGTACTTC.

This clone was counted a single time. The V call is TRBV7-2, the J call TRBJ2-5; D might be TRBD1 (5 bases). Looked up from germline, CDR1 is SGHTA and CDR2 is FQGNSA. The V end was cut by 1 base, the J end by 4 bases, with 13 bases between. The CDR3 extends over 15 amino acids. The CDR3: CASSLVEDKGETQYF. The DNA of the CDR3 is TGTGCCAGCAGCTTAGTAGAGGACAAAGGAGAGACCCAGTACTTC.

The V and J genes are TRBV5-1 and TRBJ1-1; 10 bases are a match to TRBD1. CDR1 SGHRS and CDR2 YFSETQ come from the germline V gene. V lost 4 bases, J lost 5 bases, and 5 bases stayed unmatched. This CDR3 contains 14 residues. Here the CDR3 reads CASSAGQGPTEAFF. Written as DNA, the CDR3 is TGCGCCAGCAGCGCGGGACAGGGGCCGACTGAAGCTTTCTTT.

This clone occurred once. The V gene is TRBV5-4, the J gene TRBJ2-3; 10 nucleotides agree with TRBD2. The germline V gene has CDR1 SGHNT and CDR2 YYREEE (reference sequence). The CDR3 has 15 residues. V shed 4 bases, J shed 6 bases, and the junction held 8 bases outside the gene matches. CDR3 nucleotides: TGTGCCAGCAGCGGGAGCGGGAGGGCCAGGGATACGCAGTATTTT. The encoded protein is CASSGSGRARDTQYF. The full variable domain, completed using reference TRBV5-4 and TRBJ2-3, is ETGVTQSPTHLIKTRGQQVTLRCSSQSGHNTVSWYQQALGQGPQFIFQYYREEENGRGNFPPRFSGLQFPNYSSELNVNALELDDSALYLCASSGSGRARDTQYFGPGTRLTVL.

The sample holds one count of this clone. This sequence joins TRBV30 and TRBJ1-2, with D uncertain. The CDR3 covers 14 residues. With 5 bases removed from V and 1 base from J, the gap between germline ends came to 14 bases. The germline V gene encodes CDR1 GTSNPN and CDR2 SVGIG (reference sequence). The CDR3 sequence is CAWQRHPLNYGYTF. CDR3 in DNA: TGTGCCTGGCAAAGACATCCTCTTAACTATGGCTACACCTTC.

The CDR3: CASRPGQGKGEAFF. The CDR3 coding sequence is TGTGCCAGCAGACCTGGACAGGGTAAGGGTGAAGCTTTCTTT. The chain couples TRBV9 to TRBJ1-1; 8 nucleotides agree with TRBD1. The CDR3 has 14 amino acids. V trimming: 5 bases; J trimming: 7 bases; junction bases outside the gene matches: 10. In germline, CDR1 is SGDLS, CDR2 YYNGEE.

The chain uses TRBV4-3 and TRBJ2-1, with 8 bases identical to TRBD2. The junction had 5 bases not matched to a gene; V was cut back by 0 bases and J by 4 bases. Germline loops: CDR1 LGHNA, CDR2 YSLEER. This CDR3 contains 16 residues. This CDR3 reads CASSQEPGRGYNEQFF. The CDR3 bases are TGCGCCAGCAGCCAAGAACCCGGGAGGGGTTACAATGAGCAGTTCTTC.

The V call is TRBV7-2, the J call TRBJ1-1; no definite D call. Germline CDR1 and CDR2: SGHTA and FQGNSA. Trimming cost V 1 base and J 3 bases, with 12 bases left between them. The CDR3 length is 15 residues. CDR3 loop: CASSLVVRQDTEAFF. Written as DNA, the CDR3 is TGTGCCAGCAGCTTAGTTGTCCGCCAGGACACTGAAGCTTTCTTT.

V gene TRBV30 combines with J gene TRBJ2-7; D might be TRBD2 (6 bases). Per the germline V gene, CDR1 is GTSNPN and CDR2 is SVGIG (reference sequence). This CDR3 has 14 residues. Trimming took 1 base from V and 4 from J, leaving 14 bases between them. The CDR3 spells CAWSGGGVLYEQYF. For the CDR3, the DNA is TGTGCCTGGAGTGGCGGCGGGGTTCTATACGAGCAGTACTTC.

The chain has TRBV27 and TRBJ1-2; 10 bases map to TRBD1. The germline V gene encodes CDR1 MNHEY and CDR2 SMNVEV (reference sequence). Unmatched junction bases numbered 4, after V lost 6 bases and J lost 6 bases. The CDR3 consists of 13 residues. CDR3 loop: CASRGGTGDGYTF. CDR3 nucleotides: TGTGCCAGCAGGGGGGGGACAGGGGATGGCTACACCTTC.

The chain combines TRBV28 with TRBJ1-1; D perhaps matches TRBD1 (6 bases). The CDR3 spans 14 residues. Germline assignment: CDR1 MDHEN and CDR2 SYDVKM. V was clipped by 8 bases and J by 5 bases, with 18 bases between them. The CDR3 nucleotides are TGTGCCAGCGGTACACAGGGAAGGGAAACTGAAGCTTTCTTT. This translates into CASGTQGRETEAFF.